Listed here are 20 T cell receptor beta chains from one sample, sequenced in a study of blood T cell repertoires in COVID-19. Some clones are missing from TCRdb's copy, which holds only in-frame ones; the method was immunoSEQ multiplex PCR. Of around 220,000 clones in the sample, more than 70% were seen once. The sequencing sample was made of peripheral blood. These receptors were collected from a woman aged 40 to 50 who had recovered from COVID-19.

This sequence joins TRBV5-6 and TRBJ2-7, with D perhaps matching TRBD1 (6 bases). From germline, CDR1 is SGHDT and CDR2 YYEEEE. The CDR3 covers 15 residues. V was cut by 0 bases and J by 5 bases, with 15 bases left in between. The CDR3 nucleotides read TGTGCCAGCAGCTTGGCCGTACAGGGTTTCCACGAGCAGTACTTC. Encoded protein: CASSLAVQGFHEQYF.

The V gene is TRBV7-3, the J gene TRBJ2-3; 8 bases align to TRBD1. Germline CDR1 is SGHTA and CDR2 is FQGTGA. The CDR3 has 15 amino acids. V trimming: 1 base; J trimming: 5 bases; junction bases outside the gene matches: 5. The CDR3 coding sequence is TGTGCCAGCAGCTTAATGACAGGGGTGGTAGATACGCAGTATTTT. Protein: CASSLMTGVVDTQYF.

The chain has TRBV7-2 and TRBJ2-1; TRBD1 matches at 7 bases. Unmatched junction bases numbered 8, after V lost 5 bases and J lost 4 bases. Germline V gives CDR1 SGHTA, CDR2 FQGNSA. This CDR3 comprises 15 residues. The CDR3 loop is CASSPDRTSYNEQFF. DNA for the CDR3: TGTGCCAGCAGCCCGGACAGGACTTCTTACAATGAGCAGTTCTTC. Filled out from reference TRBV7-2 and TRBJ2-1, the complete variable domain reads GAGVSQSPSNKVTEKGKDVELRCDPISGHTALYWYRQSLGQGLEFLIYFQGNSAPDKSGLPSDRFSAERTGGSVSTLTIQRTQQEDSAVYLCASSPDRTSYNEQFFGPGTRLTVL.

V usage is TRBV6-5 and J usage is TRBJ1-3, with 11 bases fitting TRBD1. V gave up 6 bases and J gave up 4 bases; unmatched junction bases: 5. Per germline, CDR1 MNHEY and CDR2 SVGAGI. CDR3 length equals 15 residues. In DNA form, the CDR3 reads TGTGCCAGCAGACCGGACAGGGGGCTCGGAAACACCATATATTTT. This translates into CASRPDRGLGNTIYF.

The rearrangement links TRBV6-5 to TRBJ1-1; possible D gene TRBD1, 5 bases. CDR3 size: 13 residues. The ends were cut back, 10 bases at V and 0 bases at J, with 12 bases in the middle. CDR1 is MNHEY, CDR2 SVGAGI, per germline. DNA of the CDR3: TGTGCCACCCGAAGACAGCTGAACACTGAAGCTTTCTTT. This translates into CATRRQLNTEAFF.

The chain uses TRBV5-5 and TRBJ2-7; D perhaps matches TRBD1 (5 bases). There are 18 residues in the CDR3. Trimming took 0 bases from V and 1 from J, leaving 20 bases between them. Germline V gene data show CDR1 as SGHKS and CDR2 as YYEKEE (reference sequence). CDR3 in amino acids: CASSLEGYGGKSSYEQYF. As DNA, the CDR3 is TGTGCCAGCAGCTTGGAGGGGTACGGCGGAAAGTCTTCCTACGAGCAGTACTTC.

This clone was observed a few times. CDR3 sequence reads: CASSDRQFGYTF. CDR3 in DNA: TGTGCCAGCAGTGACAGGCAGTTTGGCTACACCTTC. The genes are TRBV2 and TRBJ1-2; no reliable D call. The CDR3 has 12 residues. Germline V gene sequence: CDR1 SNHLY, CDR2 FYNNEI. V shed 3 bases and J shed 7 bases, with 9 bases lying between them.

The chain combines TRBV3-1 (or the pseudogene TRBV3-2) with TRBJ1-2, with 7 bases aligning to TRBD1. Germline CDR1 reads LGHDT; CDR2 reads YNNKEL (reference sequence). CDR3 length equals 15 residues. V lost 2 bases and J lost 4; bases outside the gene matches: 7. The CDR3, as DNA: TGTGCCAGCAGCCAACAAGGAGGGGGCATCTATGGCTACACCTTC. The encoded protein is CASSQQGGGIYGYTF.

The gene calls are TRBV5-1 and TRBJ2-1; TRBD2 aligns across 9 bases. In germline, CDR1 is SGHRS, CDR2 YFSETQ. J gave up 1 base and V 2 bases, and 7 bases lay outside the gene matches. The CDR3 length is 17 residues. The CDR3 region has the DNA TGCGCCAGCAGCTTTGGGACTAGCCAAAATTCCTACAATGAGCAGTTCTTC. This codes for CASSFGTSQNSYNEQFF. The full variable domain, its missing parts supplied by reference TRBV5-1 and TRBJ2-1, is KAGVTQTPRYLIKTRGQQVTLSCSPISGHRSVSWYQQTPGQGLQFLFEYFSETQRNKGNFPGRFSGRQFSNSRSEMNVSTLELGDSALYLCASSFGTSQNSYNEQFFGPGTRLTVL.

V usage is TRBV6-2 or TRBV6-3 and J usage is TRBJ1-2; D may be TRBD1 (6 bases). This CDR3 has 14 residues. Trimming removed 2 bases at V and 8 bases at J, with 15 bases between. CDR1 is MNHEY, CDR2 SVGEGT, per germline. CDR3 coding DNA: TGTGCCAGCAGTTACGCGTACAGGGAGGGAGGCTACACCTTC. Its protein is CASSYAYREGGYTF.

The V and J genes are TRBV6-2 or TRBV6-3 and TRBJ2-2, with a possible D match to TRBD1 (6 bases). Trimming pared 6 bases from V and 4 bases from J, leaving 18 bases between. CDR3 length: 16 residues. Per germline, CDR1 MNHEY and CDR2 SVGEGT. The DNA of the CDR3 is TGTGCCAGCAGCCCCCGGGACACGACCCGCACCGGGGAGCTGTTTTTT. Its protein product is CASSPRDTTRTGELFF.

The chain uses TRBV25-1 and TRBJ2-2; 9 bases fit TRBD1. This CDR3 comprises 16 residues. The trim removed 8 bases at V and 7 bases at J, leaving 14 bases unmatched. Germline V gives CDR1 MGHDK, CDR2 SYGVNS. CDR3 loop: CASQERGDRVIGELFF. CDR3 nucleotides: TGTGCCAGCCAAGAGAGGGGGGACAGGGTGATCGGGGAGCTGTTTTTT.

The chain recombines TRBV4-2 with TRBJ2-1; 10 bases fit TRBD2. V was clipped by 0 bases and J by 9 bases; unmatched bases: 14. The CDR3 totals 18 residues. CDR1 and CDR2 from the germline V gene are LGHNA and YNFKEQ. CDR3 amino acids: CASSQESLRTSGWGEQFF. The CDR3 DNA reads TGTGCCAGCAGCCAAGAGTCTTTGAGGACTAGCGGTTGGGGTGAGCAGTTCTTC.

The chain uses TRBV7-9 and TRBJ2-5, with D tentatively TRBD2 (5 bases). Between the trimmed V and J ends, which lost 7 bases and 0 bases, there was a span of 21 bases. This CDR3 is 17 amino acids long. Germline V CDR1 and CDR2: SEHNR, FQNEAQ (reference sequence). The CDR3 bases are TGTGCCAGCACCTCTTCAAAAGGGAGCCCGTACCAAGAGACCCAGTACTTC. Protein sequence: CASTSSKGSPYQETQYF.

The CDR3 is CATSEAGQGARQETQYF. Written as DNA, the CDR3 is TGTGCCACCAGTGAGGCGGGACAGGGGGCAAGACAAGAGACCCAGTACTTC. This chain joins TRBV24-1 and TRBJ2-5; 12 bases line up with TRBD1. Germline-derived CDR1 and CDR2 are KGHDR and SFDVKD. V was clipped by 4 bases and J by 2 bases; unmatched bases: 7. This CDR3 spans 17 amino acids.

The chain has TRBV28 and TRBJ1-2, with D tentatively TRBD1 (6 bases). V lost 2 bases and J 4 bases, leaving 14 bases between the germline ends. The germline V gene has CDR1 MDHEN and CDR2 SYDVKM. CDR3 size: 15 residues. The CDR3 is CASSLGGPVGYGYTF. The DNA of the CDR3 is TGTGCCAGCAGTTTAGGGGGCCCAGTCGGCTATGGCTACACCTTC.

The rearrangement links TRBV6-6 to TRBJ2-3, with D tentatively TRBD2 (5 bases). The V gene lost 6 bases and the J gene lost 2 bases, with 12 bases spanning the gap. Germline CDR1 is MNHNY and CDR2 is SVGAGI (reference sequence). The CDR3 consists of 14 residues. The CDR3: CASSGVWDTDTQYF. The CDR3 DNA reads as TGTGCCAGCAGCGGGGTTTGGGACACAGATACGCAGTATTTT.

The rearrangement joins TRBV6-2 or TRBV6-3 to TRBJ1-2; D gene uncertain. The V gene's germline CDR1 is MNHEY and CDR2 SVGEGT. The CDR3 runs to 12 residues. The V end lost 2 bases, the J end lost 5 bases, and 6 bases lay between the germline ends. This CDR3 reads CASSYPRYGYTF. Written as DNA, the CDR3 is TGTGCCAGCAGTTACCCCAGATATGGCTACACCTTC.

The rearrangement uses TRBV19 and TRBJ1-2, with TRBD1 matching over 8 bases. Germline CDR1 reads LNHDA; CDR2 reads SQIVND (reference sequence). The CDR3 runs to 13 residues. Trimming removed 6 bases from V and 8 bases from J; junction bases left unmatched: 8. CDR3 in DNA: TGTGCCAGTAGAACAGGGGGAGTCCTGGGCTACACCTTC. Protein: CASRTGGVLGYTF.

Remarks on this clone: The junction differs from germline at one of its ends, possibly a read error. The chain carries TRBV7-7 and TRBJ2-5, with D perhaps TRBD1 (6 bases). Germline V gene sequence: CDR1 SSHAT, CDR2 FNYEAQ (reference sequence). The CDR3 has 15 residues. CDR3 in DNA: TGTGCTAGCAGCTTTGTTCTCGCAGGGGTAGAGACCCAGTACTTC. Protein: CASSFVLAGVETQYF. The whole variable domain, filled in from reference TRBV7-7 and TRBJ2-5, reads GAGVSQSPRYKVTKRGQDVTLRCDPISSHATLYWYQQALGQGPEFLTYFNYEAQPDKSGLPSDRFSAERPEGSISTLTIQRTEQRDSAMYRCASSFVLAGVETQYFGPGTRLLVL.